Reported below is one TCR beta chain. This entry is derived from a study of Ad26.COV2.S vaccination and SARS-CoV-2 variants. TCRdb's table, derived via immunoSEQ multiplex PCR, lists solely in-frame clones and lacks some. The sample contains around 370,000 clones, about 90% of which appear only once. The TCR sequence derives from a human donor who had recovered from COVID-19. The specimen comprised peripheral blood, sampled after recovery from COVID-19.

This CDR3 is CASSQSGTGGNTIYF. CDR3 DNA sequence: TGCGCCAGCAGCCAATCTGGGACAGGTGGAAACACCATATATTTT. This chain connects TRBV4-1 to TRBJ1-3; TRBD1 matches 8 bases. From germline, CDR1 is MGHRA and CDR2 YSYEKL. Trimming at V came to 2 bases and at J to 3 bases, leaving 3 bases not matched to a gene. This CDR3 is 15 amino acids long.